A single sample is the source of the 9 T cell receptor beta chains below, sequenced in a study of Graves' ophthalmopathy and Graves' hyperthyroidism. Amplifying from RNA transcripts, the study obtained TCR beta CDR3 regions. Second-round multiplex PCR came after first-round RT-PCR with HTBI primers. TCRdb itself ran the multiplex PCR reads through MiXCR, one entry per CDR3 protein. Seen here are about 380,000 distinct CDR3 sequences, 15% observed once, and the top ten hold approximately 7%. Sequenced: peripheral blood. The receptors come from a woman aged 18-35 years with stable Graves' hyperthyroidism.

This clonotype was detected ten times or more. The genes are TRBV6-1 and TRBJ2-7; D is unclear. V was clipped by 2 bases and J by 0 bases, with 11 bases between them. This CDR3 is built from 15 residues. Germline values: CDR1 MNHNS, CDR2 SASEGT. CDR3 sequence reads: CASSERPPSSYEQYF. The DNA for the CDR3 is TGTGCCAGCAGTGAAAGACCCCCGAGCTCCTACGAGCAGTACTTC.

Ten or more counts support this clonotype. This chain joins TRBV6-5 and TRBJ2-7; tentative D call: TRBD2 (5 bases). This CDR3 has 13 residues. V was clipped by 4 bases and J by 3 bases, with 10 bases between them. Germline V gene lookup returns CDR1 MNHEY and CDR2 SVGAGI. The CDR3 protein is CASSSLGDYEQYF. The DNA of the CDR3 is TGTGCCAGCAGTTCCCTCGGGGACTACGAGCAGTACTTC.

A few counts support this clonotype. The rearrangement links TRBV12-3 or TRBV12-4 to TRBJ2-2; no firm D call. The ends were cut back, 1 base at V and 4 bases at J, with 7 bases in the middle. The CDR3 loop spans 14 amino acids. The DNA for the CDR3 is TGTGCCAGCAGTTTAGGGACGGGCACCGGGGAGCTGTTTTTT. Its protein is CASSLGTGTGELFF.

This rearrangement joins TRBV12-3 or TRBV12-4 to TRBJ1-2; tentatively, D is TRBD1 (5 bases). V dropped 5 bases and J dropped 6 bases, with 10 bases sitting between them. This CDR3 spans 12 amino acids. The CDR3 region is CASSPGHHGYTF. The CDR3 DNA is TGTGCCAGCAGTCCGGGGCATCATGGCTACACCTTC.

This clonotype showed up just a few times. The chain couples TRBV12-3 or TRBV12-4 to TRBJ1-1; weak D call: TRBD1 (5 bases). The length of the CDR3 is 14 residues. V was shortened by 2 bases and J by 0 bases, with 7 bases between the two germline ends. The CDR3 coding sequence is TGTGCCAGCAGTTTAAGCAGGGTGAACACTGAAGCTTTCTTT. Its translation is CASSLSRVNTEAFF.

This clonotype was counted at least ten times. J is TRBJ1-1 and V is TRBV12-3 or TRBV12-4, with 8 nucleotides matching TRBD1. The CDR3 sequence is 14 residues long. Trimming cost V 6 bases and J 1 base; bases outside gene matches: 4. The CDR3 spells CASSQTGANTEAFF. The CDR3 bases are TGTGCCAGCAGCCAGACAGGGGCGAACACTGAAGCTTTCTTT.

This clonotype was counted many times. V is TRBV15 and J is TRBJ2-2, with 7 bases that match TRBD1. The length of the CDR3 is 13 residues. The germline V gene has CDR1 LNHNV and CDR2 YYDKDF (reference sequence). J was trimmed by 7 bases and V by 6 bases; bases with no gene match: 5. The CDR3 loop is CATSITGDGELFF. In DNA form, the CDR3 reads TGTGCCACCAGTATCACAGGGGACGGGGAGCTGTTTTTT.

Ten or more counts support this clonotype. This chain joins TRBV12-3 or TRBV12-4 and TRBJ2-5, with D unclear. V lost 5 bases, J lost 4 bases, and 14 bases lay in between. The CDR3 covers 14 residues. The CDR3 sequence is CASSGSPGGETQYF. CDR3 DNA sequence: TGTGCCAGCAGTGGCTCCCCAGGCGGAGAGACCCAGTACTTC.

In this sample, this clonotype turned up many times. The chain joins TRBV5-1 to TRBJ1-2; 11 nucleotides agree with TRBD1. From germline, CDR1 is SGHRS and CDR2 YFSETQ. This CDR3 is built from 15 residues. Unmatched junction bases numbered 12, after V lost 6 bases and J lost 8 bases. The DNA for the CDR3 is TGCGCCAGCACGGGACAGGGGGAATCTATCACAGGCTACACCTTC. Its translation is CASTGQGESITGYTF.